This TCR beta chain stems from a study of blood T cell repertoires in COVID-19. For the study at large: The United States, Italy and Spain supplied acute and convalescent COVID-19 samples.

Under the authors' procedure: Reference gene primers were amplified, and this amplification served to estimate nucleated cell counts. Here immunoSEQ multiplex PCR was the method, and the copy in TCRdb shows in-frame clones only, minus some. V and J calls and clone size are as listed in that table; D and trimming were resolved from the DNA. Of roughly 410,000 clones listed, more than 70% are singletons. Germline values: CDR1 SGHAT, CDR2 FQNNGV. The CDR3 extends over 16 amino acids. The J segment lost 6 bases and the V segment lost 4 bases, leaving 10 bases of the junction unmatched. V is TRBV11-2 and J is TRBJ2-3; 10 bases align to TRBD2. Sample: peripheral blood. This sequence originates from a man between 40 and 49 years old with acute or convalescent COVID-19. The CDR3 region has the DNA TGTGCCAGCAGCTCTACTAGCGGGGCCCTCTATGATACGCAGTATTTT. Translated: CASSSTSGALYDTQYF. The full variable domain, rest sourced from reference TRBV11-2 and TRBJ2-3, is EAGVAQSPRYKIIEKRQSVAFWCNPISGHATLYWYQQILGQGPKLLIQFQNNGVVDDSQLPKDRFSAERLKGVDSTLKIQPAKLEDSAVYLCASSSTSGALYDTQYFGPGTRLTVL.